These 12 T cell receptor beta chains were all obtained from the same sample, sequenced in a study of cytomegalovirus exposure and HLA in healthy donors. The PCR made use of 60 Vbeta and 13 Jbeta primers. Clones were sequenced by immunoSEQ multiplex PCR, and TCRdb holds only the in-frame ones, with some missing. The data contain some 77,000 clones, under 85% of them singletons. Sequences were obtained from PBMCs. The source of these receptors is a woman aged 40 to 50 in good health and CMV-seropositive.

This clone has more than one count but fewer than ten. The junction and the germline gene differ at one end; a read error may be behind it. The chain carries TRBV7-9 and TRBJ2-7, with 7 bases fitting TRBD1. The germline V gene encodes CDR1 SEHNR and CDR2 FQNEAQ (reference sequence). The CDR3 is 12 residues long. CDR3 nucleotide sequence: TGTGCCAGCAGCTCCCACCGGGACAGTCCGGACTTC. It specifies CASSSHRDSPDF.

The chain uses TRBV2 and TRBJ2-7; unclear D gene. V was shortened by 6 bases and J by 4 bases, with 7 bases between the two germline ends. The CDR3 spans 11 residues. CDR1 is SNHLY and CDR2 is FYNNEI in the germline V gene. The CDR3 bases are TGTGCCAGCAGCCCGGTGTACGAGCAGTACTTC. Protein product: CASSPVYEQYF.

The gene calls are TRBV6-5 and TRBJ2-1; D ambiguous. This CDR3 is built from 12 residues. Trimming removed 4 bases from V and 8 bases from J, with 9 bases in between. From germline, CDR1 is MNHEY and CDR2 SVGAGI. The CDR3 DNA sequence: TGTGCCAGCAGTTCCAAAGCCGATGAGCAGTTCTTC. Its translation: CASSSKADEQFF.

V and J are TRBV7-3 and TRBJ2-3; weak D call: TRBD1 (5 bases). With 5 bases removed from V and 6 bases from J, the gap between germline ends came to 15 bases. Per germline, CDR1 SGHTA and CDR2 FQGTGA. This CDR3 has 14 residues. CDR3 residues: CASSPQGQTDTQYF. The CDR3 region has the DNA TGTGCCAGCAGCCCCCAGGGCCAGACGGATACGCAGTATTTT.

This clone was picked up a small number of times. The chain recombines TRBV15 with TRBJ2-5; 8 nucleotides align to TRBD2. The CDR3 consists of 20 residues. J lost 2 bases, V lost 0 bases, and 17 bases had no gene match. Germline lookup yields CDR1 LNHNV and CDR2 YYDKDF (reference sequence). CDR3 in amino acids: CATSRDSRGLGGGGQETQYF. For the CDR3, the DNA is TGTGCCACCAGCAGAGACTCTAGGGGACTAGGGGGTGGAGGGCAAGAGACCCAGTACTTC.

This clone was recorded a few times. J is TRBJ2-1 and V is TRBV5-1; 7 positions agree with TRBD2. The CDR3 has 13 residues. The germline CDR1 and CDR2 sequences are SGHRS and YFSETQ. The V and J ends lost 5 bases and 5 bases, in that order; junction bases with no gene match: 4. This CDR3 reads CASRASGHNEQFF. The DNA of the CDR3 is TGCGCCAGCAGAGCTAGCGGCCACAATGAGCAGTTCTTC.

The chain has TRBV6-5 and TRBJ1-3; D unresolved. V was pared by 6 bases and J by 8 bases, with 11 bases between. CDR3 length equals 12 residues. Germline CDR1 is MNHEY and CDR2 is SVGAGI. This chain's CDR3 is CASRDRRDTIYF. The CDR3 coding sequence is TGTGCCAGCAGGGACCGGAGGGACACCATATATTTT.

This sequence joins TRBV6-5 and TRBJ1-6; weak D call: TRBD1 (5 bases). In germline, CDR1 is MNHEY, CDR2 SVGAGI. The ends were cut back, 7 bases at V and 10 bases at J, with 20 bases in the middle. The CDR3 totals 15 residues. CDR3 in DNA: TGTGCCAGCACTCCTCGGCCAGGGAAGGAATCACCCCTCCACTTT. The encoded protein is CASTPRPGKESPLHF.

The V gene is TRBV18, the J gene TRBJ2-5, with 7 bases aligning to TRBD2. The V gene end was trimmed by 3 bases and the J gene end by 0 bases; junction bases not matched to a gene: 1. CDR1 is KGHSH and CDR2 is LQKENI in the germline V gene. The CDR3 spans 14 residues. The CDR3 region is CASSPGGDQETQYF. For the CDR3, the DNA is TGTGCCAGCTCACCGGGGGGGGACCAAGAGACCCAGTACTTC.

This clone was detected only a few times. This chain uses TRBV2 with TRBJ1-4, with 10 bases matching TRBD1. J lost 8 bases, V lost 3 bases, and 12 bases had no gene match. The CDR3 covers 17 residues. Germline values: CDR1 SNHLY, CDR2 FYNNEI. For the CDR3, the DNA is TGTGCCAGCAGTGACAGAGACAGGGGGCGCTCAGAAGAAAAACTGTTTTTT. It encodes CASSDRDRGRSEEKLFF.

This clone was observed a handful of times. The V and J genes are TRBV6-4 and TRBJ1-2, with D hard to call. This CDR3 contains 15 residues. Germline values: CDR1 MRHNA, CDR2 SNTAGT. Trimming removed 4 bases at V and 4 bases at J, with 16 bases between. This chain's CDR3 is CASSASGESSYGYTF. CDR3 nucleotide sequence: TGTGCCAGCAGTGCCTCCGGGGAGAGCAGCTATGGCTACACCTTC.

The CDR3 DNA follows: TGTGCCAGCAGCTTGGACAGGGACCCTGAAGCTTTCTTT. This encodes CASSLDRDPEAFF. This chain joins TRBV5-4 and TRBJ1-1, with D tentatively TRBD1 (6 bases). This CDR3 spans 13 amino acids. Germline assignment: CDR1 SGHNT and CDR2 YYREEE (reference sequence). Trimming removed 0 bases from V and 6 bases from J, with 9 bases in between. The whole variable domain, remainder taken from reference TRBV5-4 and TRBJ1-1, is ETGVTQSPTHLIKTRGQQVTLRCSSQSGHNTVSWYQQALGQGPQFIFQYYREEENGRGNFPPRFSGLQFPNYSSELNVNALELDDSALYLCASSLDRDPEAFFGQGTRLTVV.